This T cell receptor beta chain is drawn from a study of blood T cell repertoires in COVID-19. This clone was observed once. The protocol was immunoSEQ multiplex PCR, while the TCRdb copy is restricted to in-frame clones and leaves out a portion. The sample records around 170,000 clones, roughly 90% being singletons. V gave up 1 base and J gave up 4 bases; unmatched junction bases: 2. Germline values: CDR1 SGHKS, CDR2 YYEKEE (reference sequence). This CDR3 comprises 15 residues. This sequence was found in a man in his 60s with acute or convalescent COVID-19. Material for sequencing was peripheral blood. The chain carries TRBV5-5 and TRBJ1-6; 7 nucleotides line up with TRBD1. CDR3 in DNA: TGTGCCAGCAGCTTGCTACAGGGGTATAATTCACCCCTCCACTTT. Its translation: CASSLLQGYNSPLHF.